This T cell receptor (beta chain) was retrieved from a study of T cells in Graves' hyperthyroidism and ophthalmopathy. TCR beta CDR3 region amplification was performed from RNA transcripts. The HTBI primer set served for first-round RT-PCR of the TCR CDR3. From the multiplex PCR reads, TCRdb called clonotypes with MiXCR, one entry per CDR3 protein. The table includes about 770,000 distinct CDR3 sequences, roughly a sixth detected once. This clonotype was counted between two and nine times. What it binds is unknown. Whole-study results and caveats: By a 13 V-J model, ophthalmopathy was set apart from stable hyperthyroidism. In blood, most of the thyroid clonotypes expanded above 0.001 were also present. Onset of ophthalmopathy came a median 6.5 months after the model predicted it.

CDR1 is SEHNR, CDR2 FQNEAQ, per germline (reference sequence). This CDR3 has 12 residues. With 5 bases removed from V and 4 bases from J, the gap between germline ends came to 7 bases. The material sequenced was blood. The chain combines TRBV7-9 with TRBJ2-3; D uncertain. The receptor was isolated from a woman between 50 and 59 years old with Graves' hyperthyroidism that later progressed to Graves' ophthalmopathy. CDR3 amino acids: CASSNSPDTQYF. The CDR3 nucleotides read TGTGCCAGCAGCAACTCCCCAGATACGCAGTATTTT.